This T cell receptor (beta chain) was captured by sequencing in a study of identifying expanded T cells in peripheral blood. Points from the study as a whole: Variance in clone template counts between approximately 2-week samples significantly increased with total template count across all healthy donors. Differentially abundant clones: roughly 1.2 between replicates, approximately 15 at two to three weeks, less than 20 at four.

Libraries were prepared by immunoSEQ multiplex PCR; TCRdb keeps only in-frame clonotypes and omits some of them. The table lists 100,000 or so clones, 87% of them singletons, with roughly 15% in the top ten. Comment on this clone: What it binds is unknown.

Collection occurred without any documented infections or immune events in donors. This CDR3 comprises 15 residues. With 4 bases clipped from V and 1 base from J, the junction kept 7 bases outside the gene matches. The TCR sequence derives from a person aged 18-70 years in good health. The sample was blood. This rearrangement joins TRBV5-3 to TRBJ2-7; 8 bases are shared with TRBD1. TRBV5-3 is an open reading frame whose function is uncertain. The CDR3 reads CARSPDRGRSYEQYF. CDR3 coding DNA: TGTGCCAGAAGCCCCGACAGGGGACGATCCTACGAGCAGTACTTC.